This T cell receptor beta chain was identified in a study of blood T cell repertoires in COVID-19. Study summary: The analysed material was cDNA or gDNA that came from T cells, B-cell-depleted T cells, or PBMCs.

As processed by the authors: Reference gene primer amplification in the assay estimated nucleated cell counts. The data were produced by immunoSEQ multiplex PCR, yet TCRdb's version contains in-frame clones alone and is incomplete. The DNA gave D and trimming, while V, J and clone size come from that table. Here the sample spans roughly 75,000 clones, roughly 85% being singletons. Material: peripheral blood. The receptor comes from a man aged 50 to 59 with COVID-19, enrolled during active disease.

The CDR3 bases are TGTGCCACCAGTGATAGCGGGAGGGCGACAGATACGCAGTATTTT. This encodes CATSDSGRATDTQYF. J is TRBJ2-3 and V is TRBV24-1; 10 bases agree with TRBD2. This CDR3 spans 15 amino acids. Unmatched junction bases numbered 2, after V lost 3 bases and J lost 3 bases. CDR1 is KGHDR, CDR2 SFDVKD, per germline.